This is a list of T cell receptor beta chains from one sample in a study of cytomegalovirus exposure and HLA in healthy donors. This table comes from immunoSEQ multiplex PCR, and its TCRdb copy is limited to in-frame clones, with some not included. This sample has approximately 160,000 clones; more than 75% occur once, and the top ten carry 0.96%. Sequencing input: PBMCs. These receptors all come from a girl aged 2 to 10 in good health and CMV-seropositive. Both conserved end residues are part of each CDR3. A D gene is named only where the DNA matches it firmly. A clone size is listed for some rows: how often the clone was seen (once, few, many), or a class if it is expanded.

v_call,j_call,d_call,cdr3_length,clone_size,cdr3_aa,cdr3_nt
TRBV28,TRBJ2-7,TRBD1,12,.,CASSLQQGVQYF,TGTGCCAGCAGTTTGCAGCAGGGGGTGCAGTACTTC
TRBV30,TRBJ2-1,.,11,.,CAWSAQVEQFF,TGTGCCTGGAGTGCCCAGGTCGAGCAGTTCTTC
TRBV6-6,TRBJ2-5,TRBD1,15,.,CASINRQGARETQYF,TGTGCCAGCATCAATCGACAGGGGGCGCGTGAGACCCAGTACTTC
TRBV13,TRBJ2-5,.,14,.,CASSLLQDQETQYF,TGTGCCAGCAGCCTACTACAGGACCAAGAGACCCAGTACTTC
TRBV7-9,TRBJ2-7,TRBD2,19,.,CASSLIYSGRASSSYEQYF,TGTGCCAGCAGCTTAATCTATAGCGGGAGGGCTTCGTCCTCCTACGAGCAGTACTTC
TRBV30,TRBJ2-3,.,12,.,CAWSLPAGRQYF,TGTGCCTGGAGTCTTCCTGCGGGACGGCAGTATTTT
TRBV15,TRBJ2-2,.,15,.,CATSRGDRNTGELFF,TGTGCCACCAGCAGAGGTGACAGGAACACCGGGGAGCTGTTTTTT
TRBV5-1,TRBJ1-2,.,16,.,CASSLIRDTYNYGYTF,TGCGCCAGCAGCTTGATTCGGGACACCTACAACTATGGCTACACCTTC
TRBV4-2,TRBJ1-2,.,13,.,CASSQVTTEGYTF,TGTGCCAGCAGCCAAGTAACGACAGAAGGCTACACCTTC
TRBV4-1,TRBJ1-4,TRBD1,16,few,CASSQGDRATNEKLFF,TGCGCCAGCAGCCAAGGGGACAGGGCAACTAATGAAAAACTGTTTTTT
TRBV2,TRBJ2-7,TRBD1,13,few,CASSQTGSYEQYF,TGTGCCAGCAGCCAGACAGGGTCCTACGAGCAGTACTTC
TRBV18,TRBJ1-5,TRBD1,14,.,CASSPGTDYQPQHF,TGTGCCAGCTCACCCGGGACAGATTATCAGCCCCAGCATTTT
TRBV5-1,TRBJ2-2,TRBD2,15,.,CASTRLAGDTGELFF,TGCGCCAGCACACGACTAGCGGGAGACACCGGGGAGCTGTTTTTT
TRBV9,TRBJ1-5,.,15,.,CASSPGVGSNQPQHF,TGTGCCAGCAGCCCAGGGGTAGGGTCTAATCAGCCCCAGCATTTT
TRBV7-6,TRBJ1-1,.,14,.,CASSPHGGETEAFF,TGTGCCAGCAGCCCGCACGGGGGAGAAACTGAAGCTTTCTTT
TRBV5-4,TRBJ2-1,.,19,.,CASSLSAGGRLSSYNEQFF,TGTGCCAGCAGCTTGAGCGCGGGCGGAAGATTAAGCTCCTACAATGAGCAGTTCTTC
TRBV2,TRBJ1-1,.,13,.,CASSGPGNTEAFF,TGTGCCAGCAGTGGCCCCGGGAACACTGAAGCTTTCTTT
TRBV28,TRBJ2-1,.,15,.,CASSYRDSSYNEQFF,TGTGCCAGCAGTTACCGAGATAGCTCCTACAATGAGCAGTTCTTC
TRBV28,TRBJ1-2,TRBD1,15,.,CASSMRTGGPYGYTF,TGTGCCAGCAGTATGAGGACAGGGGGACCCTATGGCTACACCTTC
TRBV7-9,TRBJ1-1,.,13,.,CASSLTPNTEAFF,TGTGCCAGCAGCTTGACACCGAACACTGAAGCTTTCTTT
TRBV6-6,TRBJ1-2,.,12,.,CASNGEDDGYTF,TGTGCCAGCAACGGCGAGGATGATGGCTACACCTTC
TRBV6-1,TRBJ1-5,.,13,.,CASGRVVDQPQHF,TGTGCCAGCGGGCGGGTTGTGGATCAGCCCCAGCATTTT
TRBV2,TRBJ2-7,.,17,.,CASSDSRWQGGSYEQYF,TGTGCCAGCAGTGATAGCCGCTGGCAGGGCGGCTCCTACGAGCAGTACTTC
TRBV4-1,TRBJ1-6,.,16,.,CASSQDPGVFNSPLHF,TGCGCCAGCAGCCAAGATCCGGGGGTATTTAATTCACCCCTCCACTTT
TRBV10-3,TRBJ2-2,.,15,once,CAISGRQGGTGELFF,TGTGCCATCAGTGGACGTCAGGGGGGCACCGGGGAGCTGTTTTTT
TRBV4-1,TRBJ2-5,TRBD2,16,.,CASSPRLAGGHETQYF,TGCGCCAGCAGCCCCAGACTAGCGGGAGGGCACGAGACCCAGTACTTC
TRBV30,TRBJ2-7,.,12,.,CAWSSSENEQYF,TGTGCCTGGAGTTCTAGCGAGAACGAGCAGTACTTC
TRBV5-1,TRBJ2-3,TRBD2,14,few,CASSLNSGRVTQYF,TGCGCCAGCAGCTTAAATAGCGGGAGGGTTACGCAGTATTTT
TRBV5-1,TRBJ2-5,.,13,.,CASSLFREETQYF,TGCGCCAGCAGCTTGTTTCGGGAAGAGACCCAGTACTTC
TRBV27,TRBJ2-7,TRBD2,14,.,CASSPRTSGKVQYF,TGTGCCAGCAGTCCCCGGACTAGCGGGAAAGTGCAGTACTTC
TRBV6-4,TRBJ2-6,.,15,.,CASSETGSGANVLTF,TGTGCCAGCAGTGAAACAGGGTCCGGGGCCAACGTCCTGACTTTC
TRBV4-1,TRBJ2-5,TRBD2,14,.,CASSQGGGGETQYF,TGCGCCAGCAGCCAAGGTGGGGGGGGAGAGACCCAGTACTTC
TRBV6-1,TRBJ1-2,TRBD1,14,.,CASSEVKGAWGYTF,TGTGCCAGCAGTGAAGTTAAGGGGGCTTGGGGCTACACCTTC
TRBV21-1,TRBJ1-1,.,13,.,CASNTTGVTEAFF,TGTGCCAGCAATACGACGGGGGTCACTGAAGCTTTCTTT
TRBV28,TRBJ1-5,TRBD1,15,.,CASSINRGSNQPQHF,TGTGCCAGCAGTATTAACAGGGGCAGCAATCAGCCCCAGCATTTT
TRBV28,TRBJ2-1,TRBD2,18,.,CASSPRTSGFSSYNEQFF,TGTGCCAGCAGTCCCCGGACTAGCGGGTTTAGCTCCTACAATGAGCAGTTCTTC
TRBV7-2,TRBJ2-2,.,13,few,CASSFRGTGELFF,TGTGCCAGCAGCTTTCGGGGGACCGGGGAGCTGTTTTTT
TRBV5-1,TRBJ2-2,TRBD2,17,.,CASSSAPERGRVGELFF,TGCGCCAGCAGCTCCGCCCCGGAACGAGGGAGGGTCGGGGAGCTGTTTTTT
TRBV30,TRBJ2-1,TRBD1,15,few,CAWSVGTGGLAEQFF,TGTGCCTGGAGTGTAGGGACAGGGGGCTTGGCTGAGCAGTTCTTC
TRBV19,TRBJ2-1,TRBD2,17,.,CASLGVTGTNFYNEQFF,TGTGCCAGTCTGGGTGTAACCGGGACTAACTTCTACAATGAGCAGTTCTTC
TRBV2,TRBJ2-5,.,14,.,CASSPDSRGGTQYF,TGTGCCAGCAGTCCGGACAGCCGTGGGGGGACCCAGTACTTC
TRBV4-2,TRBJ2-7,TRBD1,15,.,CASSQDWDRSYEQYF,TGTGCCAGCAGCCAAGATTGGGACAGATCCTACGAGCAGTACTTC
TRBV27,TRBJ1-2,TRBD1,14,.,CASSLSGTGSGYTF,TGTGCCAGCAGTTTATCGGGGACAGGGTCTGGCTACACCTTC
TRBV2,TRBJ2-3,TRBD2,16,.,CASSVDGGRGTDTQYF,TGTGCCAGCAGCGTCGATGGCGGGAGAGGCACAGATACGCAGTATTTT
TRBV5-1,TRBJ2-7,.,12,.,CASSYTSYEQYF,TGCGCCAGCAGCTACACATCCTACGAGCAGTACTTC
TRBV9,TRBJ1-2,.,13,.,CASSDRANYGYTF,TGTGCCAGCAGCGACAGGGCTAACTATGGCTACACCTTC
TRBV29-1,TRBJ1-2,.,14,.,CSVTTQHLLYGYTF,TGCAGCGTGACGACTCAACACCTTTTGTATGGCTACACCTTC
TRBV30,TRBJ1-3,.,15,few,CAWARQGGQRDTIYF,TGTGCCTGGGCCCGCCAAGGAGGACAGCGAGACACCATATATTTT
TRBV7-9,TRBJ2-3,TRBD2,14,.,CSSSRTSGLDTQYF,TGTTCCAGCAGCAGGACTAGCGGTCTGGATACGCAGTATTTT
TRBV5-1,TRBJ1-1,.,13,.,CASSQGGNTEAFF,TGCGCCAGCAGCCAAGGGGGGAACACTGAAGCTTTCTTT
TRBV28,TRBJ1-4,TRBD1,15,once,CASSLPGTGLEKLFF,TGTGCCAGCAGTTTACCCGGGACAGGGCTCGAAAAACTGTTTTTT
TRBV6-1,TRBJ1-5,TRBD1,15,.,CASSVRTGSNQPQHF,TGTGCCAGCAGCGTAAGGACAGGGAGCAATCAGCCCCAGCATTTT
TRBV6-6,TRBJ2-2,.,15,few,CASSTSGTRGGELFF,TGTGCCAGCAGTACCTCCGGGACACGTGGCGGGGAGCTGTTTTTT
TRBV9,TRBJ2-1,.,13,.,CASSVVPNNEQFF,TGTGCCAGCAGCGTAGTTCCAAACAATGAGCAGTTCTTC
TRBV2,TRBJ1-1,TRBD1,18,.,CASSEKDRGRPRSPEAFF,TGTGCCAGCAGTGAAAAGGACAGGGGGCGACCACGGAGCCCTGAAGCTTTCTTT
TRBV7-9,TRBJ1-4,.,17,.,CASSLVRGAGTNEKLFF,TGTGCCAGCAGCTTAGTTCGCGGGGCAGGGACTAATGAAAAACTGTTTTTT